This T cell receptor (beta chain) was identified in a study of CD4+ T cells in melanoma. Regarding the study as a whole: Diverse differentiation states were reported for melanoma neoantigen-specific CD4+ T cells. A reported correlation linked neoantigen-specific CD4+ T cells to CD8+, macrophage and B cell function.

TCRdb keeps only in-frame clones here, not all; method: immunoSEQ multiplex PCR. The sample lists 120,000 to 150,000 clones, approximately 91% occurring once. A word on this clone: The antigen is unknown. This CDR3 is also generated by other DNA sequences in the sample.

The receptor's source is a human donor with melanoma.

The CDR3 here is CASSLGVNQPQHF. In nucleotides, the CDR3 is TGTGCCAGCAGCTTAGGGGTGAACCAGCCCCAGCATTTT. V gene TRBV7-9 combines with J gene TRBJ1-5; D not certain. The CDR3 has 13 residues. V dropped 1 base and J dropped 7 bases, with 8 bases sitting between them. Germline CDR1 SEHNR, CDR2 FQNEAQ (reference sequence).